The next 23 T cell receptor beta chains were all read from a single sample in a study of human T cells and chemical hapten exposure. TCRdb ran MiXCR on the RACE reads and lists one entry per CDR3 protein. The sample shows about 92,000 distinct CDR3 sequences, roughly 9.1% of them seen only once. Documented time point: pre-sensitization, week 0. Treatment here: therapeutic diphenylcyclopropenone sensitization with weekly scalp DPC. This specimen consisted of whole blood, obtained in connection with sensitization to the hapten diphenylcyclopropenone (DPC). The receptor set was obtained from a woman in her 40s with alopecia areata. Some clones in this sample may be carry-over from other donors' samples.

This clonotype was counted between two and nine times. The J gene is TRBJ2-7, the V gene TRBV27; a weak D match, TRBD1 (5 bases). V was clipped by 1 base and J by 2 bases, with 12 bases between them. CDR3 length: 15 amino acids. Germline CDR1 MNHEY, CDR2 SMNVEV (reference sequence). CDR3 DNA: TGTGCCAGCAGTTTATGGTTCAGGGCCACCTACGAGCAGTACTTC. This translates into CASSLWFRATYEQYF.

The V and J genes are TRBV7-9 and TRBJ2-6; 7 bases are a match to TRBD1. The CDR3 contains 16 residues. With 8 bases clipped from V and 0 bases from J, the junction kept 7 bases outside the gene matches. The germline V gene encodes CDR1 SEHNR and CDR2 FQNEAQ (reference sequence). CDR3 loop: CASAGQDLSGANVLTF. The CDR3 bases are TGTGCCAGCGCCGGACAGGACCTCTCTGGGGCCAACGTCCTGACTTTC.

This sequence joins TRBV27 and TRBJ1-1; D remains ambiguous. The V gene's germline CDR1 is MNHEY and CDR2 SMNVEV (reference sequence). The length of the CDR3 is 15 residues. V was trimmed by 5 bases and J by 6 bases, leaving 19 bases between them. CDR3 in DNA: TGTGCCAGCAGTCTATTTCCAAACGGGATCCCTGAAGCTTTCTTT. Its translation: CASSLFPNGIPEAFF.

The V and J genes are TRBV6-6 and TRBJ2-7, with TRBD1 identical over 7 bases. The CDR3 has 15 amino acids. The trim removed 3 bases at V and 0 bases at J, leaving 5 bases unmatched. Germline CDR1 is MNHNY and CDR2 is SVGAGI (reference sequence). The CDR3 sequence is CASSYGAGGSYEQYF. CDR3 nucleotides: TGTGCCAGCAGTTATGGGGCAGGGGGCTCCTACGAGCAGTACTTC.

There are a few counts of this clonotype. This chain links TRBV10-3 with TRBJ2-5, with D hard to call. V gave up 0 bases and J gave up 2 bases, with 7 bases separating them. The length of the CDR3 is 14 residues. Germline V gene data show CDR1 as ENHRY and CDR2 as SYGVKD. CDR3 in amino acids: CAISESWEQETQYF. CDR3 nucleotide sequence: TGTGCCATCAGTGAGTCATGGGAACAAGAGACCCAGTACTTC.

This clonotype was seen ten or more times. The gene calls are TRBV20-1 and TRBJ1-1; D is unclear. Trimming took 3 bases from V and 5 from J, leaving 7 bases between them. CDR3 length equals 11 residues. Germline CDR1 and CDR2: DFQATT and SNEGSKA (reference sequence). The DNA of the CDR3 is TGCAGTGCTAGTTCGGGGACTGAAGCTTTCTTT. It translates to CSASSGTEAFF.

Only a few counts were recorded for this clonotype. The chain links TRBV2 to TRBJ2-2; TRBD2 might be the D (5 bases). The germline gives CDR1 SNHLY, CDR2 FYNNEI. The CDR3 is 14 amino acids. The V end lost 7 bases, the J end lost 0 bases, and 9 bases lay between the germline ends. The CDR3 sequence: CASIRTANTGELFF. DNA of the CDR3: TGTGCCAGCATTAGGACTGCGAACACCGGGGAGCTGTTTTTT.

This clonotype was seen repeatedly, ten times or more. This chain joins TRBV12-3 or TRBV12-4 and TRBJ1-2, with a possible D match to TRBD1 (6 bases). Trimming shortened V by 6 bases and J by 4 bases, and 12 bases separated the two germline ends. This CDR3 contains 13 residues. As DNA, the CDR3 is TGTGCCAGCAGATATAACAGGGCCTATGGCTACACCTTC. Translated: CASRYNRAYGYTF.

This clonotype has only a few counts. V gene TRBV29-1 combines with J gene TRBJ2-3; maybe TRBD2 (5 bases). The germline V gene encodes CDR1 SQVTM and CDR2 ANQGSEA. The CDR3 totals 14 residues. Trimming left V 1 base short and J 2 bases short, with 10 bases between. The DNA for the CDR3 is TGCAGCGTTGAAGGACTATCCTACACAGATACGCAGTATTTT. Its protein product is CSVEGLSYTDTQYF.

This clonotype was detected a few times. The V and J genes are TRBV12-3 or TRBV12-4 and TRBJ2-2; weak D call: TRBD1 (6 bases). V lost 6 bases, J lost 6 bases, and 14 bases lay in between. This CDR3 region has 14 residues. The CDR3 here is CASSPSRGAGELFF. CDR3 sequence (DNA): TGTGCCAGCAGCCCCTCCAGGGGAGCCGGGGAGCTGTTTTTT.

This clonotype was seen at least ten times. This chain joins TRBV6-5 and TRBJ2-2; 8 nucleotides match TRBD1. This CDR3 is 14 amino acids long. The junction had 2 bases not matched to a gene; V was cut back by 6 bases and J by 2 bases. Germline V gene sequence: CDR1 MNHEY, CDR2 SVGAGI. CDR3 amino acids: CASSGQGNTGELFF. The DNA of the CDR3 is TGTGCCAGCAGCGGACAGGGAAACACCGGGGAGCTGTTTTTT.

Here the CDR3 DNA reads TGTGCCAGCAGCGGCCAGGGAGGACCCGAAGCTTTCTTT. Amino acids: CASSGQGGPEAFF. The chain has TRBV7-2 and TRBJ1-1; D might be TRBD1 (5 bases). Trimming cost V 5 bases and J 8 bases, with 15 bases left between them. This CDR3 has 13 amino acids. Germline V gives CDR1 SGHTA, CDR2 FQGNSA.

This clonotype was counted only a few times. The rearrangement joins TRBV20-1 to TRBJ1-5; 9 bases agree with TRBD1. Per germline, CDR1 DFQATT and CDR2 SNEGSKA (reference sequence). Unmatched junction bases numbered 14, after V lost 5 bases and J lost 6 bases. The CDR3 is 16 residues long. The CDR3: CSADSPGQGRSQPQHF. CDR3 sequence (DNA): TGCAGTGCTGACTCACCAGGACAGGGGAGGAGTCAGCCCCAGCATTTT.

V and J are TRBV24-1 and TRBJ1-2, with D possibly matching TRBD1 (5 bases). Trimming removed 3 bases at V and 4 bases at J, with 11 bases between. Germline V lookup: CDR1 KGHDR, CDR2 SFDVKD. CDR3 length: 14 amino acids. CDR3 in amino acids: CATSDVDSRYGYTF. The CDR3, as DNA: TGTGCCACCAGTGATGTAGACAGTCGCTATGGCTACACCTTC.

The table lists this clonotype with many counts. The chain links TRBV7-8 to TRBJ2-7; 7 bases match TRBD1. This CDR3 is 14 amino acids long. Losses at the gene ends were 5 bases for V and 0 bases for J; bases not matched to a gene: 4. Germline CDR1 is SGHVS and CDR2 is FQNEAQ. CDR3 DNA sequence: TGTGCCAGCAGCGCCACAGGGGCCTCCTACGAGCAGTACTTC. Encoded protein: CASSATGASYEQYF.

This clonotype was recorded many times. The chain is built from TRBV19 and TRBJ1-5, with D possibly TRBD1 on 5 matching bases. The germline V gene has CDR1 LNHDA and CDR2 SQIVND (reference sequence). This CDR3 region has 16 residues. Deletions cut 4 bases from V and 1 base from J, with 14 bases between. The CDR3 DNA reads as TGTGCCAGTAGTAGCAGGGAAGTAGGAAGCAATCAGCCCCAGCATTTT. It encodes CASSSREVGSNQPQHF.

The chain recombines TRBV2 with TRBJ2-1; 9 bases align to TRBD1. Germline CDR1 and CDR2: SNHLY and FYNNEI. The CDR3 is made up of 15 amino acids. Unmatched junction bases numbered 13, after V lost 5 bases and J lost 11 bases. CDR3 DNA: TGTGCCAGCAGTTTCGGGACAGGGACCCTAGTTAAGCAGTTCTTC. This codes for CASSFGTGTLVKQFF.

This clonotype occurred a few times. J is TRBJ1-2 and V is TRBV7-9; D not certain. Germline V CDR1 and CDR2: SEHNR, FQNEAQ (reference sequence). There are 12 residues in the CDR3. Trimming pared 6 bases from V and 7 bases from J, leaving 12 bases between. The CDR3 loop is CASRFREFGYTF. CDR3 sequence (DNA): TGTGCCAGCAGGTTTCGCGAGTTTGGCTACACCTTC.

The sample holds many counts of this clonotype. The V and J genes are TRBV6-5 and TRBJ1-1; D not resolved. Trimming pared 5 bases from V and 2 bases from J, leaving 12 bases between. The CDR3 has 14 amino acids. Germline V gene data show CDR1 as MNHEY and CDR2 as SVGAGI. CDR3 amino acids: CASSPSWRNTEAFF. The CDR3, as DNA: TGTGCCAGCAGTCCCTCATGGAGAAACACTGAAGCTTTCTTT.

The J gene is TRBJ2-3, the V gene TRBV27; D uncertain. The germline V gene has CDR1 MNHEY and CDR2 SMNVEV (reference sequence). The CDR3 extends over 14 amino acids. Trimming cost V 6 bases and J 0 bases, with 10 bases left between them. The CDR3 spells CASRLYRSTDTQYF. For the CDR3, the DNA is TGTGCCAGCAGATTGTACCGAAGCACAGATACGCAGTATTTT.

The sample holds many counts of this clonotype. The V and J genes are TRBV5-1 and TRBJ2-3; no clear D gene. The CDR3 has 12 residues. From germline, CDR1 is SGHRS and CDR2 YFSETQ. Trimming removed 0 bases from V and 5 bases from J, with 4 bases in between. CDR3 sequence reads: CASSLEGDTQYF. The CDR3, as DNA: TGCGCCAGCAGCTTGGAGGGAGATACGCAGTATTTT.

This sequence joins TRBV5-1 and TRBJ1-1; D uncertain. From germline, CDR1 is SGHRS and CDR2 YFSETQ. Trimming shortened V by 4 bases and J by 0 bases, and 13 bases separated the two germline ends. CDR3 length: 15 amino acids. CDR3 bases: TGCGCCAGCAGCCAAGGGCAGCCCTTGAACACTGAAGCTTTCTTT. It codes for CASSQGQPLNTEAFF. Full variable domain (missing parts from reference TRBV5-1 and TRBJ1-1): KAGVTQTPRYLIKTRGQQVTLSCSPISGHRSVSWYQQTPGQGLQFLFEYFSETQRNKGNFPGRFSGRQFSNSRSEMNVSTLELGDSALYLCASSQGQPLNTEAFFGQGTRLTVV.

This clonotype was observed many times. The rearrangement joins TRBV9 to TRBJ2-2; D may be TRBD2 (5 bases). The germline V gene encodes CDR1 SGDLS and CDR2 YYNGEE. The CDR3 runs 15 residues. Trimming left V 0 bases short and J 2 bases short, with 8 bases between. For the CDR3, the DNA is TGTGCCAGCAGCGTAGAGAGGGCAAACACCGGGGAGCTGTTTTTT. It specifies CASSVERANTGELFF.